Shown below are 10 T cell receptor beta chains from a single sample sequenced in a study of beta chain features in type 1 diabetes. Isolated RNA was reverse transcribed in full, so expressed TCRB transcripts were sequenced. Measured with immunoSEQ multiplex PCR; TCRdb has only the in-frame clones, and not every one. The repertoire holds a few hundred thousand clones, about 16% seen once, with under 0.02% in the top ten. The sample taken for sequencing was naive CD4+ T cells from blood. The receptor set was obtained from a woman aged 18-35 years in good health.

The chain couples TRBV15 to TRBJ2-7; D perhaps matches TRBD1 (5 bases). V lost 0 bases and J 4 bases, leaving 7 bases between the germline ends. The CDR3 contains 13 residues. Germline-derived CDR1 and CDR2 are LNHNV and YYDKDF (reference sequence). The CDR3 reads CATSRDKGYEQYF. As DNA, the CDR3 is TGTGCCACCAGCAGAGATAAGGGGTACGAGCAGTACTTC.

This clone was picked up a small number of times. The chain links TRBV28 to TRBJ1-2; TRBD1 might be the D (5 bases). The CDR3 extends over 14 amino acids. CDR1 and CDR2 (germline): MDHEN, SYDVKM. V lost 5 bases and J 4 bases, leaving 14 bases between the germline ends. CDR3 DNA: TGTGCCAGCAGTCAGCAGACAGTGGTCTATGGCTACACCTTC. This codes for CASSQQTVVYGYTF.

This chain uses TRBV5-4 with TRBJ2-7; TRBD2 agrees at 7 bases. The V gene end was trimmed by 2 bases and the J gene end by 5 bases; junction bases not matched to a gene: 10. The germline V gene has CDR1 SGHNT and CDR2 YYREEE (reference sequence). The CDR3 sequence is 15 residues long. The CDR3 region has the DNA TGTGCCAGCAGCTTAGTTACCGGCGGGAGTGACGAGCAGTACTTC. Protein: CASSLVTGGSDEQYF. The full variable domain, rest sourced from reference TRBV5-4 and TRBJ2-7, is ETGVTQSPTHLIKTRGQQVTLRCSSQSGHNTVSWYQQALGQGPQFIFQYYREEENGRGNFPPRFSGLQFPNYSSELNVNALELDDSALYLCASSLVTGGSDEQYFGPGTRLTVT.

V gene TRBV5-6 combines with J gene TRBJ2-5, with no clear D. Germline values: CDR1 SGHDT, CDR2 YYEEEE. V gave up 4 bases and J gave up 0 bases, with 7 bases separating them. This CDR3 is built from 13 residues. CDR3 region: CASSLPNQETQYF. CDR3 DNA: TGTGCCAGCAGCCTGCCTAACCAAGAGACCCAGTACTTC. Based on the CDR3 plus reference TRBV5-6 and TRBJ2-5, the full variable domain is DAGVTQSPTHLIKTRGQQVTLRCSPKSGHDTVSWYQQALGQGPQFIFQYYEEEERQRGNFPDRFSGHQFPNYSSELNVNALLLGDSALYLCASSLPNQETQYFGPGTRLLVL.

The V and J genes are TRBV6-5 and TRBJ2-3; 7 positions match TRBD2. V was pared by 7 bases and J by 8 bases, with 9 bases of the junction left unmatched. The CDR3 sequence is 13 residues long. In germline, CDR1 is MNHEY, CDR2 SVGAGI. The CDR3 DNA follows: TGTGCCAGCACCGACGGGACTACGGGTACGCAGTATTTT. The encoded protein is CASTDGTTGTQYF.

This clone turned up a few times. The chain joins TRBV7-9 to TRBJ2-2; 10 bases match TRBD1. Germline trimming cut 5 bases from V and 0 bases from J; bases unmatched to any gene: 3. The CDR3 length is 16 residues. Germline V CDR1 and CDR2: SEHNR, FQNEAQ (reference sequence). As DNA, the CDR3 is TGTGCCAGCAGCGCCGGGACAGGGGCGAACACCGGGGAGCTGTTTTTT. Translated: CASSAGTGANTGELFF.

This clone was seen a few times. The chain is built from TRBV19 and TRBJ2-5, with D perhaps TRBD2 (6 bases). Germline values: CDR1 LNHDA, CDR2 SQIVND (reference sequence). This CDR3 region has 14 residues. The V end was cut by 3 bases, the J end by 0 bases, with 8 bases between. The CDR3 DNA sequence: TGTGCCAGTAGTATCCGGAGGGACCAAGAGACCCAGTACTTC. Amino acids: CASSIRRDQETQYF.

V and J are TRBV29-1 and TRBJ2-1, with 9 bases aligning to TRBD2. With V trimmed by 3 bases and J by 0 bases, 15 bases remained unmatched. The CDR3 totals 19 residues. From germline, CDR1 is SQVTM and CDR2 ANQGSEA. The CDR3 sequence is CSVEPGGLAGPVSYNEQFF. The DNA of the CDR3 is TGCAGCGTTGAGCCGGGCGGGCTAGCGGGACCCGTCTCCTACAATGAGCAGTTCTTC.

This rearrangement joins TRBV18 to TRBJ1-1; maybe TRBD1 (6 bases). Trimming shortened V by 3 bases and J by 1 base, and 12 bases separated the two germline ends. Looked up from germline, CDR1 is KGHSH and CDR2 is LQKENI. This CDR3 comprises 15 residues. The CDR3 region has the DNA TGTGCCAGCTCACCTCAAACAGGGTCGAACACTGAAGCTTTCTTT. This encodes CASSPQTGSNTEAFF.

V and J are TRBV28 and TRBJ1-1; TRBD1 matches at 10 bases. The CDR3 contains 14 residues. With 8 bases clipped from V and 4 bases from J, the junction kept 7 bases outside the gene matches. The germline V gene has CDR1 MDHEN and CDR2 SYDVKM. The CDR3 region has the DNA TGTGCCAGCTCCTTGGGGACAGGGGTCACTGAAGCTTTCTTT. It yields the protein CASSLGTGVTEAFF.